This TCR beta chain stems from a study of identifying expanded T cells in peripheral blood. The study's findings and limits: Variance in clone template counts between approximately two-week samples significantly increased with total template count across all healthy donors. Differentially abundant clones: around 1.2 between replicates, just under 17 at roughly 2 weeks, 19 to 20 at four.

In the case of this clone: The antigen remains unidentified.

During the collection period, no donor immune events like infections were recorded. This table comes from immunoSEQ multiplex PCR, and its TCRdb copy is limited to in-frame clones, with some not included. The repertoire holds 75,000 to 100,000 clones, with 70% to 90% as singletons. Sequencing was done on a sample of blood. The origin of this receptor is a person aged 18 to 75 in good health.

CDR3 nucleotides: TGTGCTAGTGGCACCGGGACAGGGGCCTACGAGCAGTACTTC. It specifies CASGTGTGAYEQYF. This rearrangement joins TRBV12-5 to TRBJ2-7; 10 bases align to TRBD1. The CDR3 is 14 amino acids. Trimming at V came to 6 bases and at J to 2 bases, leaving 4 bases not matched to a gene. CDR1 is LGHNT, CDR2 FRNRAP, per germline.